This T cell receptor beta chain originates from a study of shared clonotypes between healthy human individuals. In its sample, this clone was seen once. Sequenced by immunoSEQ multiplex PCR; TCRdb stores in-frame clones only, minus some. The sample has more than 2 million clones, 85% to 95% seen once; the top ten hold 0.13%. The CDR3 covers 14 residues. From germline, CDR1 is SGHRS and CDR2 YFSETQ. The V end lost 7 bases, the J end lost 6 bases, and 16 bases lay between the germline ends. The clonotype was recovered from a man younger than 30 in good health. What was sequenced was naive CD4+ T cells sorted from blood. Subset meaning: CD45RA+ positively selected. The V call is TRBV5-1, the J call TRBJ2-2, with D perhaps assigned TRBD1 or TRBD2 (5 bases each). The chain's CDR3 is CASGRDGGAGELFF. The CDR3 DNA follows: TGCGCCAGCGGCCGGGACGGTGGTGCCGGGGAGCTGTTTTTT. The whole variable domain, filled in from reference TRBV5-1 and TRBJ2-2, reads KAGVTQTPRYLIKTRGQQVTLSCSPISGHRSVSWYQQTPGQGLQFLFEYFSETQRNKGNFPGRFSGRQFSNSRSEMNVSTLELGDSALYLCASGRDGGAGELFFGEGSRLTVL.